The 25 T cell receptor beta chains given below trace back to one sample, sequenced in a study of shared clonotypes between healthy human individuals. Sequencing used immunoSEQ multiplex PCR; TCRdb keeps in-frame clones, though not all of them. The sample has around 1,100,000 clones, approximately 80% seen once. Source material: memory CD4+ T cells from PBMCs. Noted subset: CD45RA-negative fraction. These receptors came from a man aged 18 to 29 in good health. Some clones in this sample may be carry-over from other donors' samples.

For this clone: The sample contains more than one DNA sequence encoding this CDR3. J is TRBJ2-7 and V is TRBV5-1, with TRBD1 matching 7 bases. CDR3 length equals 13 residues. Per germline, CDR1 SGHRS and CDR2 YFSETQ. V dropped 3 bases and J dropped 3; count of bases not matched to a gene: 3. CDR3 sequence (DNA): TGCGCCAGCAGCTGGGACAGTAGCTACGAGCAGTACTTC. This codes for CASSWDSSYEQYF.

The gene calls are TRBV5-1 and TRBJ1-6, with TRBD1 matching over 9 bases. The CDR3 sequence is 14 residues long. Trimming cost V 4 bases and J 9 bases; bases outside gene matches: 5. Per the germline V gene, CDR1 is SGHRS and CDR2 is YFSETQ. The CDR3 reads CASSMGQGLSPLHF. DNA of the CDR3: TGCGCCAGCAGCATGGGACAGGGTCTTTCACCCCTCCACTTT.

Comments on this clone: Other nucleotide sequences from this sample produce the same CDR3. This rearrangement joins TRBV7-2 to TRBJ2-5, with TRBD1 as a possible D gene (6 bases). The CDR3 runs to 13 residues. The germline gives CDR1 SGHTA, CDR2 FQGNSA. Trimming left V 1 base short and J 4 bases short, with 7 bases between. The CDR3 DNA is TGTGCCAGCAGCTTAGACAGGGCAGAGACCCAGTACTTC. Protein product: CASSLDRAETQYF.

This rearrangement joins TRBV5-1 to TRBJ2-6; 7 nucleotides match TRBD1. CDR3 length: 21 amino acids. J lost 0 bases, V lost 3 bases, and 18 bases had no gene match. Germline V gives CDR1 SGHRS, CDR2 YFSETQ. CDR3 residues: CASSSAWFTGEVHSGANVLTF. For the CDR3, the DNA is TGCGCCAGCAGCTCAGCCTGGTTTACAGGGGAAGTTCACTCTGGGGCCAACGTCCTGACTTTC. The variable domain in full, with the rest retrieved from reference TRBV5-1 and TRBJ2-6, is KAGVTQTPRYLIKTRGQQVTLSCSPISGHRSVSWYQQTPGQGLQFLFEYFSETQRNKGNFPGRFSGRQFSNSRSEMNVSTLELGDSALYLCASSSAWFTGEVHSGANVLTFGAGSRLTVL.

The CDR3 loop is CASSRRDTPFHTF. The CDR3 coding sequence is TGTGCCAGCAGCAGACGGGACACCCCGTTCCACACCTTC. The genes are TRBV6-1 and TRBJ1-2; TRBD1 is a possible D gene (6 bases). From germline, CDR1 is MNHNS and CDR2 SASEGT. Trimming stripped 6 bases from V and 12 bases from J, with 20 bases between. The CDR3 extends over 13 amino acids.

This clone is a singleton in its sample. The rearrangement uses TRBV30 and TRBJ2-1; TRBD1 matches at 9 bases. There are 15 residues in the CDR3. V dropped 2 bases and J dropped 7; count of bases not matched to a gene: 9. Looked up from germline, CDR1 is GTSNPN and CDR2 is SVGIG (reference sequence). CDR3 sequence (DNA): TGTGCCTGGAGTACCGGACAGGGGATTCAGAATGAGCAGTTCTTC. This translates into CAWSTGQGIQNEQFF.

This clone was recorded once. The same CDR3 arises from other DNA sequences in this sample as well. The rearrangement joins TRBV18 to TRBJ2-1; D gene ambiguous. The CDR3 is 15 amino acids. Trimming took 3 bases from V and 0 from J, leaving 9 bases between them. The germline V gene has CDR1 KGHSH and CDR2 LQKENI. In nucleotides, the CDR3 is TGTGCCAGCTCACCCACCCTAGGCTCCTACAATGAGCAGTTCTTC. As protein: CASSPTLGSYNEQFF.

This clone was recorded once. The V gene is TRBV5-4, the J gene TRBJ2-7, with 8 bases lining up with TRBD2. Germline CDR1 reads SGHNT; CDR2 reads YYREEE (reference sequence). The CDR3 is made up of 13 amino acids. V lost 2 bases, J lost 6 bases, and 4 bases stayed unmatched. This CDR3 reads CASSLAGVPEQYF. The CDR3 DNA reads TGTGCCAGCAGCTTAGCGGGAGTTCCCGAGCAGTACTTC.

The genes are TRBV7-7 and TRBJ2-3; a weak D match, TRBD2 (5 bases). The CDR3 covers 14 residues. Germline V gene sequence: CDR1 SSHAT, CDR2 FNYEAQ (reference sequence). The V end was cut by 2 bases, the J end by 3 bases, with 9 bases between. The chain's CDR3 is CASSLSGRTDTQYF. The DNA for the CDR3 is TGTGCCAGCAGCTTAAGCGGCAGAACAGATACGCAGTATTTT. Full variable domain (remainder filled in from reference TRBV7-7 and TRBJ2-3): GAGVSQSPRYKVTKRGQDVTLRCDPISSHATLYWYQQALGQGPEFLTYFNYEAQPDKSGLPSDRFSAERPEGSISTLTIQRTEQRDSAMYRCASSLSGRTDTQYFGPGTRLTVL.

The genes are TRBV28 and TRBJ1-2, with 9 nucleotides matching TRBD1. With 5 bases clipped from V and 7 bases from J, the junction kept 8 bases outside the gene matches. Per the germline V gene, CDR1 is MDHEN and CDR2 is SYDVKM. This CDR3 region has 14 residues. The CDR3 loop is CASSKTGGVGGYTF. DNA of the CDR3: TGTGCCAGCAGTAAAACAGGGGGCGTGGGTGGCTACACCTTC.

In nucleotides, the CDR3 is TGTGCCAGCAGCTTAAACCGGGGCCACGAGCAGTTCTTC. Protein sequence: CASSLNRGHEQFF. The chain carries TRBV11-3 and TRBJ2-1, with D perhaps being TRBD1 or TRBD2 (5 bases each). V was pared by 2 bases and J by 10 bases, with 12 bases between. This CDR3 has 13 residues. CDR1 SGHNT and CDR2 YENEEA come from the germline V gene.

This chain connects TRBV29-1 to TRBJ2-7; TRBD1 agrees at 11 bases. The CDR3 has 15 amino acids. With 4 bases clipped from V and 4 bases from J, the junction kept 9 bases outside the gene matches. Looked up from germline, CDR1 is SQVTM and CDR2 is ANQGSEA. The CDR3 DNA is TGCAGCGTTGTTTACACGGGACAGGGGGTTTACGAGCAGTACTTC. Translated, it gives CSVVYTGQGVYEQYF.

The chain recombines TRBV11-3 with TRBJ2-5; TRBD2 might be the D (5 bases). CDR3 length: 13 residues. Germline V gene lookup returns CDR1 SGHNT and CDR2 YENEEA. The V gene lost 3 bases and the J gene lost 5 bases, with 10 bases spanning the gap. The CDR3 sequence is CASSFEGRETQYF. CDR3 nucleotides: TGTGCCAGCAGCTTTGAGGGCCGGGAGACCCAGTACTTC.

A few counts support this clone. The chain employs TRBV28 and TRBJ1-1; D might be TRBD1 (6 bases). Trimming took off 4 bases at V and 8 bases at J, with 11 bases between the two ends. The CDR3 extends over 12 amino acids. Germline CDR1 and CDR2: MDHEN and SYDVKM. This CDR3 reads CASSYGQLEAFF. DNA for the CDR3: TGTGCCAGCAGTTACGGACAGCTGGAAGCTTTCTTT.

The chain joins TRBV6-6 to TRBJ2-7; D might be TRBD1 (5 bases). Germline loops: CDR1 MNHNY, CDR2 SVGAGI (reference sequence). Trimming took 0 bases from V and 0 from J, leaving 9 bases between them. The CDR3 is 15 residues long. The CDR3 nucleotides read TGTGCCAGCAGTTACTCGGCGGACATCTCCTACGAGCAGTACTTC. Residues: CASSYSADISYEQYF.

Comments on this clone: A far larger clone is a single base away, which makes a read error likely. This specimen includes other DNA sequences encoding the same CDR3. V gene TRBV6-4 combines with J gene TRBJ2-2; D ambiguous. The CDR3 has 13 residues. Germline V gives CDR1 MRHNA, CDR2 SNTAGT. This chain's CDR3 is CASSADDTGELFF. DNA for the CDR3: TGTGCCAGCAGTGCGGACGACACCGGTGAGCTGTTTTTT.

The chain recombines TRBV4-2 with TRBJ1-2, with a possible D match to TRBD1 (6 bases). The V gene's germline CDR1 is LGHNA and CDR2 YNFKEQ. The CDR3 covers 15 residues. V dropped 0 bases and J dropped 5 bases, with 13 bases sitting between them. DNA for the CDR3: TGTGCCAGCAGCCAAGATTGGGGGGGGCGGTATGGCTACACCTTC. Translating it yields CASSQDWGGRYGYTF.

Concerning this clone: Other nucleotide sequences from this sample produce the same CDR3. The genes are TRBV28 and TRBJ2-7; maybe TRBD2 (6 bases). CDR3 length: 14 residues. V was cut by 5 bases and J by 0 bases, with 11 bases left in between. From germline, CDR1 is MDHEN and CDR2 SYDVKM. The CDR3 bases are TGTGCCAGCAGTACCCCGGGACTCTCCTACGAGCAGTACTTC. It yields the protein CASSTPGLSYEQYF.

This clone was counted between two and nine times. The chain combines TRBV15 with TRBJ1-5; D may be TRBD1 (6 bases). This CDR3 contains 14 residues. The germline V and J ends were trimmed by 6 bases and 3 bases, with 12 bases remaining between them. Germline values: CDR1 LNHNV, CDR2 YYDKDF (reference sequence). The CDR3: CATSRTVFNQPQHF. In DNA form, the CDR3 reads TGTGCCACCAGTCGGACAGTCTTCAATCAGCCCCAGCATTTT.

For the CDR3, the DNA is TGTGCCAGCAGCCTAGGAGCCATCTACAATGAGCAGTTCTTC. Protein product: CASSLGAIYNEQFF. The chain has TRBV7-8 and TRBJ2-1; D remains unclear. Trimming pared 5 bases from V and 3 bases from J, leaving 11 bases between. CDR3 size: 14 residues. Germline values: CDR1 SGHVS, CDR2 FQNEAQ.

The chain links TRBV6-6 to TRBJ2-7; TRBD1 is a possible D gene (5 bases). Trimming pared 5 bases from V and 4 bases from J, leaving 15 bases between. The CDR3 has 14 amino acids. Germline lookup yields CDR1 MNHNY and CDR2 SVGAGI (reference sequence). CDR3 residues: CASSPTGSRYEQYF. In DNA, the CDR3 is TGTGCCAGCAGTCCTACAGGTTCCAGGTACGAGCAGTACTTC.

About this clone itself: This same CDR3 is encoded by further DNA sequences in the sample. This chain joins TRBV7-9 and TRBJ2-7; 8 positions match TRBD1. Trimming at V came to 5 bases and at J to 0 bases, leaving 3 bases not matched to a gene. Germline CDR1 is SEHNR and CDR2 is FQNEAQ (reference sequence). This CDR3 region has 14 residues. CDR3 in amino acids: CASSRDRSSYEQYF. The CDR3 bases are TGTGCCAGCAGCAGGGACAGGAGCTCCTACGAGCAGTACTTC.

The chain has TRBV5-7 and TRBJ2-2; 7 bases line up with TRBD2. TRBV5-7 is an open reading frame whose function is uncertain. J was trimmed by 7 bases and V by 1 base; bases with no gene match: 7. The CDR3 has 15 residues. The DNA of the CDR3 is TGTGCCAGCAGCTTGAGTGGGACTAATTACGGGGAGCTGTTTTTT. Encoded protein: CASSLSGTNYGELFF.

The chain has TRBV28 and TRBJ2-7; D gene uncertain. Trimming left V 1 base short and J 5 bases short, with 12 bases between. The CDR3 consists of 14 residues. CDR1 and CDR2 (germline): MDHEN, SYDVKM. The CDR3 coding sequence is TGTGCCAGCAGTTTATTAGCAGTGCAGAACGAGCAGTACTTC. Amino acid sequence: CASSLLAVQNEQYF.

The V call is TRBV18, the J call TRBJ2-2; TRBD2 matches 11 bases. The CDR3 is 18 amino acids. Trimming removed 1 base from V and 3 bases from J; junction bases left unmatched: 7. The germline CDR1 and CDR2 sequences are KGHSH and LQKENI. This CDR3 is CASSPRPGTSGDTGELFF. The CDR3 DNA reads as TGTGCCAGCTCACCACGTCCAGGGACTAGCGGAGACACCGGGGAGCTGTTTTTT.